This record covers a single T cell receptor beta chain. What it binds is unknown. These data belong to a study of circulating and synovial CD4+ cells in juvenile arthritis. Whole-study results and caveats: T cell genome counts differed by at least an order of magnitude between CPL and CD4 samples. These blood cells shared more CDR3 sequences with synovium than bulk blood. Bulk blood CD4 repertoires were more diverse than these.

Data came from immunoSEQ multiplex PCR; TCRdb stores just in-frame clones and leaves some out. The table shows about 32,000 clones, with over 90% occurring only once. CDR3 length equals 14 residues. V was clipped by 1 base and J by 5 bases, with 11 bases between them. CDR1 and CDR2 (germline): MNHEY, SMNVEV (reference sequence). The source material was CD4+ T cells from blood. The V gene is TRBV27, the J gene TRBJ2-5; D unresolved. The clonotype comes from a human donor with juvenile idiopathic arthritis. The CDR3 sequence is CASSLFRSRETQYF. In nucleotides, the CDR3 is TGTGCCAGCAGTTTATTTCGGTCGAGGGAGACCCAGTACTTC.